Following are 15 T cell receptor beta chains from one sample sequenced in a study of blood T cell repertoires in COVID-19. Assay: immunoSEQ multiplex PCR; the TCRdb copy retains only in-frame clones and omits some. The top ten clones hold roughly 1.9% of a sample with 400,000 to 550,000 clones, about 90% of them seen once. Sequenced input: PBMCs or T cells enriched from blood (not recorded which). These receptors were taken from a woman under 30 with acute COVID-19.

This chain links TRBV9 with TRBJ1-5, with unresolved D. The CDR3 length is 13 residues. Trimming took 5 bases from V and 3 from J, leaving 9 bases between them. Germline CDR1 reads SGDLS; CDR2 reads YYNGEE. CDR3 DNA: TGTGCCAGCAGTCTTTCACTCAATCAGCCCCAGCATTTT. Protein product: CASSLSLNQPQHF.

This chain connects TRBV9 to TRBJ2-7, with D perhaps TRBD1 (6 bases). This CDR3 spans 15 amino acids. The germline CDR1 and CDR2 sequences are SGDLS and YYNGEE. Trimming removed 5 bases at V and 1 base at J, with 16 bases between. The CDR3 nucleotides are TGTGCCAGCAGTACTTCCTGGGGACAATCCTACGAGCAGTACTTC. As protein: CASSTSWGQSYEQYF.

CDR3 sequence (DNA): TGTGCCAGCAGCGCAGGGGTCAATGAGCAGTTCTTC. It encodes CASSAGVNEQFF. V gene TRBV7-9 combines with J gene TRBJ2-1, with a possible D match to TRBD1 (6 bases). Deletions cut 5 bases from V and 6 bases from J, with 8 bases between. The CDR3 runs 12 residues. Germline loops: CDR1 SEHNR, CDR2 FQNEAQ (reference sequence).

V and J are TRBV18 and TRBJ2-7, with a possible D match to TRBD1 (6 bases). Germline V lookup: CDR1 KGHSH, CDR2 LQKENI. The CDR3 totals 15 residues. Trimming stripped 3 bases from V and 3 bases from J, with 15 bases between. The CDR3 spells CASSPAGRGGYEQYF. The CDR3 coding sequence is TGTGCCAGCTCACCTGCCGGCAGGGGCGGCTACGAGCAGTACTTC.

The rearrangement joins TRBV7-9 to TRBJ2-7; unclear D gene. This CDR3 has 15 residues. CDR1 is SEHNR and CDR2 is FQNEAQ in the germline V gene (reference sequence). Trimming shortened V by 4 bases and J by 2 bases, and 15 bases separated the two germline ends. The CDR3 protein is CASSSAVLLTYEQYF. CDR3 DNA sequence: TGTGCCAGCAGCTCGGCGGTACTCCTGACCTACGAGCAGTACTTC. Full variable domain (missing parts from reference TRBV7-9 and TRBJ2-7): DTGVSQNPRHKITKRGQNVTFRCDPISEHNRLYWYRQTLGQGPEFLTYFQNEAQLEKSRLLSDRFSAERPKGSFSTLEIQRTEQGDSAMYLCASSSAVLLTYEQYFGPGTRLTVT.

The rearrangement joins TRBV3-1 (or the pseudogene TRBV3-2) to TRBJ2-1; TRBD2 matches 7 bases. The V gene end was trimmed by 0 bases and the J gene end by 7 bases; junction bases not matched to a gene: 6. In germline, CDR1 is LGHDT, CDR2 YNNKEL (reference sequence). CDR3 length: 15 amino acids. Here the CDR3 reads CASSQDSGVWNEQFF. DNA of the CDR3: TGTGCCAGCAGCCAAGACAGCGGGGTATGGAATGAGCAGTTCTTC.

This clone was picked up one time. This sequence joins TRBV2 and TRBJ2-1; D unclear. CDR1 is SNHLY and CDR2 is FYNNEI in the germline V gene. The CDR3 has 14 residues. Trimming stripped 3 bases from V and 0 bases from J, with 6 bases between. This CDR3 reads CASSDGNSYNEQFF. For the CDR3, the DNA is TGTGCCAGCAGTGACGGTAACTCCTACAATGAGCAGTTCTTC.

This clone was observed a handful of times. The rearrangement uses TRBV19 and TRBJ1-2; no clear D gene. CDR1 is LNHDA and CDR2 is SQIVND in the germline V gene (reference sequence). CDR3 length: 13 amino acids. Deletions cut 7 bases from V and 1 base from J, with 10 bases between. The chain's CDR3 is CASNPGYNYGYTF. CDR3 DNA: TGTGCCAGTAACCCAGGTTATAACTATGGCTACACCTTC.

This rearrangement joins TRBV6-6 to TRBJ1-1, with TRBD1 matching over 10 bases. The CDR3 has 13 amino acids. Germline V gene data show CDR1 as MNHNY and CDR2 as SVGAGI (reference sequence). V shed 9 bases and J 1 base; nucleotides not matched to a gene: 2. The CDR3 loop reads CASRQGANTEAFF. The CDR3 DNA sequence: TGTGCCAGTCGACAGGGGGCGAACACTGAAGCTTTCTTT.

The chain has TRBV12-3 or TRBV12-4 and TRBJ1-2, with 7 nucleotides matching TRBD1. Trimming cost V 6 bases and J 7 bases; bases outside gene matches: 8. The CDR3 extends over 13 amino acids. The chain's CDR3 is CASSTTGDAGYTF. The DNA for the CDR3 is TGTGCCAGCAGCACCACAGGGGATGCTGGCTACACCTTC.

In DNA, the CDR3 is TGTGCCAGCAGCGTAGACTTTAACACCGGGGAGCTGTTTTTT. Translation gives CASSVDFNTGELFF. The rearrangement uses TRBV7-2 and TRBJ2-2, with D unclear. This CDR3 spans 14 amino acids. Germline V gene sequence: CDR1 SGHTA, CDR2 FQGNSA. The V end lost 5 bases, the J end lost 2 bases, and 9 bases lay between the germline ends.

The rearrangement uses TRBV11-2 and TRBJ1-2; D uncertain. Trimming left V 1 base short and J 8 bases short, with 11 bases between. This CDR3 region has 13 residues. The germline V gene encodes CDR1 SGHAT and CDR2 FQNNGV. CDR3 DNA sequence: TGTGCCAGCAGCTTAGCAGGAAGAAGCGGCTACACCTTC. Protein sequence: CASSLAGRSGYTF.

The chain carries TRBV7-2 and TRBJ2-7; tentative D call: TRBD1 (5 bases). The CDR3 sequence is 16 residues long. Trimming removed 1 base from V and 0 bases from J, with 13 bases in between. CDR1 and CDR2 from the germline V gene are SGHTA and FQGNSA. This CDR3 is CASSLGYTDTSYEQYF. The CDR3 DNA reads TGTGCCAGCAGCTTAGGTTATACGGACACCTCCTACGAGCAGTACTTC.

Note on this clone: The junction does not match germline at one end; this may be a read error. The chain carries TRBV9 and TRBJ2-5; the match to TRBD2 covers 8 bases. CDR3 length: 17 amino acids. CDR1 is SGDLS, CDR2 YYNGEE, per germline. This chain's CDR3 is CASSAAISGTYQEIQYF. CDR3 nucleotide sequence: TGTGCCAGCAGCGCCGCGATTAGCGGGACGTACCAAGAGATCCAGTACTTC.

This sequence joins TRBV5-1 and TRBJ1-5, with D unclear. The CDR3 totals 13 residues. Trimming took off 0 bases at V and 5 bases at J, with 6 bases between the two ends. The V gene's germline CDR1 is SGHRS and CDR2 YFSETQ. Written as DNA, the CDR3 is TGCGCCAGCAGCTTGGATGTAGATCAGCCCCAGCATTTT. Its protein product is CASSLDVDQPQHF.